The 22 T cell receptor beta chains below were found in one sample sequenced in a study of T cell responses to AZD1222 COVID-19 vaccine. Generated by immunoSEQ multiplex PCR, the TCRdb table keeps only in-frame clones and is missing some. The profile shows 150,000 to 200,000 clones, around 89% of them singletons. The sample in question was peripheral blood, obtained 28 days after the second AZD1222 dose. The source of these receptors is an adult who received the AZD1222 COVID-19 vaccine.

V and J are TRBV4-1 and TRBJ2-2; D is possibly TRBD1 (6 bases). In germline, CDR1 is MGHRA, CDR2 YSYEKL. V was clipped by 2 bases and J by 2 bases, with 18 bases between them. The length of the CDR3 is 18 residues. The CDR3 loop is CASSQSSSGAGNTGELFF. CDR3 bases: TGCGCCAGCAGCCAAAGCTCCTCAGGGGCCGGAAACACCGGGGAGCTGTTTTTT.

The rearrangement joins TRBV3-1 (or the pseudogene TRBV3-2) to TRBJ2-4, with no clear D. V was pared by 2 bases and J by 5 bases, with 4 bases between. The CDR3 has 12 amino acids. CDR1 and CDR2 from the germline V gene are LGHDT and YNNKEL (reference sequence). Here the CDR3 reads CASSQFQNIQYF. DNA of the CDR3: TGTGCCAGCAGCCAATTCCAAAACATTCAGTACTTC.

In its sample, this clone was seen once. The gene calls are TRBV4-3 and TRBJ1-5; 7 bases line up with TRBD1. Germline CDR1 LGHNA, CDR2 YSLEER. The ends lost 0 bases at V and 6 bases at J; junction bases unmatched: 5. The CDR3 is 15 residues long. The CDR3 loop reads CASSQDEGAGQPQHF. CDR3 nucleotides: TGCGCCAGCAGCCAAGATGAGGGGGCGGGTCAGCCCCAGCATTTT.

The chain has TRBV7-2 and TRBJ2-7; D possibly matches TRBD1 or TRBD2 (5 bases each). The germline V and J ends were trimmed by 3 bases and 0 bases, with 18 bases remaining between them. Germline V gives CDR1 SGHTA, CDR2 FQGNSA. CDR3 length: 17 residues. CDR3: CASSFMTTGTVSYEQYF. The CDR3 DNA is TGTGCCAGCAGCTTCATGACCACCGGGACGGTCTCCTACGAGCAGTACTTC.

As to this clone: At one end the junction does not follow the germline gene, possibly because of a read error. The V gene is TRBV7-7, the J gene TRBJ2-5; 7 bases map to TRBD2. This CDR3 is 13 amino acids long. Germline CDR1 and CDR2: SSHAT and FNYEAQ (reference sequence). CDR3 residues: CASSLVGGETQYF. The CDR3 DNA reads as TGTGCTAGCAGCTTAGTGGGGGGGGAGACCCAGTACTTC.

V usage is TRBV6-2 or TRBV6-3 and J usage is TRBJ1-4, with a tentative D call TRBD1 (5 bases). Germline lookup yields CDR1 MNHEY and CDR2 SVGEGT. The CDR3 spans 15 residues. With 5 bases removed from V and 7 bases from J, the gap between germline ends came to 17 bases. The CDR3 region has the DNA TGTGCCAGCAGTGAGTCCGGGACGGATTCTGAAAAACTGTTTTTT. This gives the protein CASSESGTDSEKLFF.

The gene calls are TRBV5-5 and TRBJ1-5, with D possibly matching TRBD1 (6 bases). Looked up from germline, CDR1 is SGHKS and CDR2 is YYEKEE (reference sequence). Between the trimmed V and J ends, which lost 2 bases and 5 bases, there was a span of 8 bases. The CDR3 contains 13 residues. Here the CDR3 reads CASSFRTDQPQHF. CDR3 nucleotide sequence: TGTGCCAGCAGCTTCCGGACAGATCAGCCCCAGCATTTT.

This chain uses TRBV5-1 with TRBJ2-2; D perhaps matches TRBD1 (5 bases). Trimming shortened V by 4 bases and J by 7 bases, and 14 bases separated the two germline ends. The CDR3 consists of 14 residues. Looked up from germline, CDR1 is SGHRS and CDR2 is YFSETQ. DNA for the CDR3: TGCGCCAGCAGCCCGGACGGTAGGGGCGGGGAGCTGTTTTTT. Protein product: CASSPDGRGGELFF.

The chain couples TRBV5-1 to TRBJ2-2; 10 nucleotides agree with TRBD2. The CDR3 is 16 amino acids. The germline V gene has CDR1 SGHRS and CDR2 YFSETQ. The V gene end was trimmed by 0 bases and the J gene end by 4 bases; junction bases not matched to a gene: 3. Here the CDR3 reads CASSLGRLAGTGELFF. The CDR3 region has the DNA TGCGCCAGCAGCTTGGGTAGACTAGCGGGCACCGGGGAGCTGTTTTTT.

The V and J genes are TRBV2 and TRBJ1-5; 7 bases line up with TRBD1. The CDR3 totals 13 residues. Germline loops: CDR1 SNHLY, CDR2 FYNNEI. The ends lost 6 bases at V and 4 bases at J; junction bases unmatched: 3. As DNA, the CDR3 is TGTGCCAGCAGGGTACAGGGGAATCAGCCCCAGCATTTT. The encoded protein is CASRVQGNQPQHF.

CDR3 in amino acids: CASSPGTSWGGRNEQFF. The CDR3 DNA sequence: TGTGCCAGCTCACCTGGGACTAGCTGGGGAGGGAGAAATGAGCAGTTCTTC. The chain links TRBV18 to TRBJ2-1; 9 nucleotides align to TRBD2. The germline CDR1 and CDR2 sequences are KGHSH and LQKENI. V was pared by 3 bases and J by 7 bases, with 13 bases of the junction left unmatched. CDR3 length equals 17 residues.

The CDR3 region is CASSFGGRVKETQYF. The CDR3 DNA reads as TGTGCCAGCAGTTTTGGCGGGAGGGTCAAAGAGACCCAGTACTTC. The rearrangement links TRBV27 to TRBJ2-5; 9 bases match TRBD2. The CDR3 extends over 15 amino acids. CDR1 MNHEY and CDR2 SMNVEV come from the germline V gene (reference sequence). J gave up 3 bases and V 3 bases, and 5 bases lay outside the gene matches.

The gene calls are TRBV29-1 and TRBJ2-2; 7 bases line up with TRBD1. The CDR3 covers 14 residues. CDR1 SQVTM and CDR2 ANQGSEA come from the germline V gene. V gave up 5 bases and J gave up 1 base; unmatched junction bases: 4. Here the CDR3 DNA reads TGCAGCGTTCCCCGGGACAGGAACACCGGGGAGCTGTTTTTT. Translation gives CSVPRDRNTGELFF.

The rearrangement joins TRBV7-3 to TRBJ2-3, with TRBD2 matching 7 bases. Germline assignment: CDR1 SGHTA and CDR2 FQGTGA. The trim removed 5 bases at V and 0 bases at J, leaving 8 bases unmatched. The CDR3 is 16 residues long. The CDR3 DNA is TGTGCCAGCAGCAGTCGGGGTAGCGGGAGCACAGATACGCAGTATTTT. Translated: CASSSRGSGSTDTQYF.

The CDR3 DNA reads as TGTGCCAGCAGCCAAGGGCTCAGCCCCACAGATACGCAGTATTTT. Translation gives CASSQGLSPTDTQYF. V usage is TRBV3-1 (or the pseudogene TRBV3-2) and J usage is TRBJ2-3; D is ambiguous. Germline CDR1 and CDR2: LGHDT and YNNKEL (reference sequence). The ends were cut back, 1 base at V and 2 bases at J, with 10 bases in the middle. This CDR3 region has 15 residues.

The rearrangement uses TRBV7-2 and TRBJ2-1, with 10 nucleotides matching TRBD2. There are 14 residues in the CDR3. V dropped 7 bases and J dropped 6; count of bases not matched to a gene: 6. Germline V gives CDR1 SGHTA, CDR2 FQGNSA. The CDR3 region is CASTQREGPNEQFF. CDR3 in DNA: TGTGCCAGCACCCAGCGGGAGGGCCCCAATGAGCAGTTCTTC.

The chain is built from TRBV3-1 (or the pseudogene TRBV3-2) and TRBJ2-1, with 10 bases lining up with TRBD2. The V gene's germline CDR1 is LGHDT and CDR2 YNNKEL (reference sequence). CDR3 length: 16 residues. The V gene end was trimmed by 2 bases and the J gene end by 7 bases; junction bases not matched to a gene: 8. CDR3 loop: CASSQYLAGVWNEQFF. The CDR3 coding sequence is TGTGCCAGCAGCCAATATCTAGCGGGGGTCTGGAATGAGCAGTTCTTC.

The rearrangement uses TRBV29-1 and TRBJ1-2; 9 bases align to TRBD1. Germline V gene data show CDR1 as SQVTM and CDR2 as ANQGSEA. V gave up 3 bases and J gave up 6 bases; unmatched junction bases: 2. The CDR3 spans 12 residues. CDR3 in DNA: TGCAGCGTTGAGGGGACAGGGAATGGCTACACCTTC. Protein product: CSVEGTGNGYTF.

Here the CDR3 reads CASQQARAASYNEQFF. The CDR3 DNA reads TGTGCCAGTCAGCAAGCGAGAGCGGCGTCCTACAATGAGCAGTTCTTC. J is TRBJ2-1 and V is TRBV19, with D perhaps matching TRBD2 (5 bases). V lost 8 bases and J lost 1, with 18 bases in between. CDR1 LNHDA and CDR2 SQIVND come from the germline V gene (reference sequence). The CDR3 has 16 amino acids.

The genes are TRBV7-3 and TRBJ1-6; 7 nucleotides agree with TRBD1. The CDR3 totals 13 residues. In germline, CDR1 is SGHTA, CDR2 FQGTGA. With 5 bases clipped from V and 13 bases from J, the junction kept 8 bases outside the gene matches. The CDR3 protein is CASSPQGGFPLHF. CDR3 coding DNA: TGTGCCAGCAGCCCTCAGGGGGGTTTTCCCCTCCACTTT.

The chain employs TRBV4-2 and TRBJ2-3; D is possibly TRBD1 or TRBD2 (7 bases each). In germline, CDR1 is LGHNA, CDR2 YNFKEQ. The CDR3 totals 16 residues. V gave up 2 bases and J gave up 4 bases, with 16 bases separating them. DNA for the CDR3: TGTGCCAGCAGCCAATCAGGGGGGGGACTGTCAGATACGCAGTATTTT. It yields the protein CASSQSGGGLSDTQYF.

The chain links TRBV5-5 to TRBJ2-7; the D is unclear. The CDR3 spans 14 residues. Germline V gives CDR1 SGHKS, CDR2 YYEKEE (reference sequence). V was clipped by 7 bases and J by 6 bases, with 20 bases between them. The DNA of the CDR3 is TGTGCCAGCGTTCCGGGCGGACCCCTCTCCGAGCAGTACTTC. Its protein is CASVPGGPLSEQYF.